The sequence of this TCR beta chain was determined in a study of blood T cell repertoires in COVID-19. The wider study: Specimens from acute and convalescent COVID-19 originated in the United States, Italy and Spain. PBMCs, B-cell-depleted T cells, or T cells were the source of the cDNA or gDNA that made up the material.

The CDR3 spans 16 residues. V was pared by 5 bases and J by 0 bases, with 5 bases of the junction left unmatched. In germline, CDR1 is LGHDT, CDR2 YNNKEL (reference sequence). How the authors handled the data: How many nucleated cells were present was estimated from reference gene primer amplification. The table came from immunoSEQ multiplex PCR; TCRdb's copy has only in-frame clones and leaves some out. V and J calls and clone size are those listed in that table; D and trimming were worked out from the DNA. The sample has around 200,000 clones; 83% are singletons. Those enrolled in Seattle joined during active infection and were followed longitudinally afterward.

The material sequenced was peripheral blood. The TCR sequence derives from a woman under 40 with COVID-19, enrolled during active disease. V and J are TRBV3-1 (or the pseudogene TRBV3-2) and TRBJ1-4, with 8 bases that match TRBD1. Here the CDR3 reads CASSSGQEPTNEKLFF. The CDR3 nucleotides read TGTGCCAGCAGCTCGGGACAGGAACCAACTAATGAAAAACTGTTTTTT.